The 30 T cell receptor beta chains listed next were all sequenced from one sample in a study of T cells in Graves' hyperthyroidism and ophthalmopathy. Researchers amplified the TCR beta CDR3 regions from RNA transcripts. First-round RT-PCR targeting the TCR CDR3 was performed with the HTBI primer set. TCRdb analysed the multiplex PCR reads with MiXCR anew, one entry per CDR3 protein. In the table there are about 400,000 distinct CDR3 sequences, more than 20% of which are singletons. The sequenced material came from blood. These TCRs come from a man in his fifties or sixties with Graves' hyperthyroidism.

This clonotype was recorded a few times. The chain employs TRBV13 and TRBJ2-3; D is ambiguous. V lost 3 bases to trimming and J lost 1 base, with 11 bases between them. Germline V gene data show CDR1 as PRHDT and CDR2 as FYEKMQ (reference sequence). The CDR3 length is 15 residues. Here the CDR3 reads CASSLAGVGTDTQYF. CDR3 DNA sequence: TGTGCCAGCAGCTTGGCTGGAGTCGGCACAGATACGCAGTATTTT. The entire variable domain, with the rest obtained from reference TRBV13 and TRBJ2-3, is as follows: AAGVIQSPRHLIKEKRETATLKCYPIPRHDTVYWYQQGPGQDPQFLISFYEKMQSDKGSIPDRFSAQQFSDYHSELNMSSLELGDSALYFCASSLAGVGTDTQYFGPGTRLTVL.

The sample holds many counts of this clonotype. In nucleotides, the CDR3 is TGTGCCACCAGTGATCCGGGCAGGAGCTCCTACAATGAGCAGTTCTTC. Protein product: CATSDPGRSSYNEQFF. This rearrangement joins TRBV24-1 to TRBJ2-1; D call uncertain. CDR1 is KGHDR, CDR2 SFDVKD, per germline. Trimming left V 3 bases short and J 0 bases short, with 11 bases between. The CDR3 extends over 16 amino acids.

In the case of this clonotype: The junction departs from the called germline gene at one end, perhaps through a read error. This sequence joins TRBV15 and TRBJ2-1; D call uncertain. CDR3 length: 11 amino acids. The germline V gene has CDR1 LNHNV and CDR2 YYDKDF (reference sequence). The CDR3 reads CAASREAKQFF. The CDR3 DNA reads TGTGCCGCCAGCAGAGAAGCTAAGCAGTTCTTC.

This clonotype occurred a few times. The gene calls are TRBV20-1 and TRBJ1-2; D uncertain. CDR1 DFQATT and CDR2 SNEGSKA come from the germline V gene (reference sequence). Trimming pared 0 bases from V and 4 bases from J, leaving 3 bases between. The CDR3 runs 11 residues. The CDR3 nucleotides read TGCAGTGCTAGAGATGGCTATGGCTACACCTTC. Translation gives CSARDGYGYTF.

This clonotype was seen more than once but under ten times. This chain joins TRBV7-3 and TRBJ1-2, with D maybe TRBD1 (6 bases). Germline values: CDR1 SGHTA, CDR2 FQGTGA. With 5 bases removed from V and 4 bases from J, the gap between germline ends came to 14 bases. The CDR3 spans 14 residues. CDR3 coding DNA: TGTGCCAGCAGCACGGACGGGGGCCTCTATGGCTACACCTTC. This sequence encodes CASSTDGGLYGYTF. Full variable domain (missing parts from reference TRBV7-3 and TRBJ1-2): GAGVSQTPSNKVTEKGKYVELRCDPISGHTALYWYRQSLGQGPEFLIYFQGTGAADDSGLPNDRFFAVRPEGSVSTLKIQRTERGDSAVYLCASSTDGGLYGYTFGSGTRLTVV.

This clonotype was counted a few times. The chain has TRBV3-1 and TRBJ2-6; possibly TRBD2 for D (6 bases). V gave up 1 base and J gave up 0 bases, with 10 bases separating them. This CDR3 is 17 amino acids long. From germline, CDR1 is LGHDT and CDR2 YNNKEL (reference sequence). The CDR3 protein is CASSQGLGFSGANVLTF. CDR3 DNA: TGTGCCAGCAGCCAAGGACTAGGTTTCTCTGGGGCCAACGTCCTGACTTTC.

This chain joins TRBV30 and TRBJ2-1, with TRBD2 matching 9 bases. CDR1 is GTSNPN and CDR2 is SVGIG in the germline V gene (reference sequence). Trimming took 0 bases from V and 2 from J; bases not matched to a gene: 5. This CDR3 comprises 16 residues. The CDR3 sequence: CAWSVGSGRPYNEQFF. CDR3 DNA sequence: TGTGCCTGGAGTGTAGGTAGCGGGAGACCCTACAATGAGCAGTTCTTC.

This clonotype was observed a handful of times. This chain connects TRBV27 to TRBJ1-2, with D hard to call. This CDR3 region has 13 residues. Between the trimmed V and J ends, which lost 3 bases and 4 bases, there was a span of 9 bases. The germline V gene encodes CDR1 MNHEY and CDR2 SMNVEV (reference sequence). As DNA, the CDR3 is TGTGCCAGCAGTTTCACACGCTCCTATGGCTACACCTTC. The encoded protein is CASSFTRSYGYTF.

This clonotype showed up just a few times. The rearrangement links TRBV9 to TRBJ2-3; D possibly uses TRBD1 or TRBD2 (7 bases each). This CDR3 has 18 residues. With 3 bases removed from V and 4 bases from J, the gap between germline ends came to 24 bases. CDR1 and CDR2 (germline): SGDLS, YYNGEE. CDR3 region: CASSAKPPGGAQADTQYF. CDR3 coding DNA: TGTGCCAGCAGCGCCAAACCTCCAGGGGGGGCGCAGGCAGATACGCAGTATTTT. Full variable domain (rest looked up from reference TRBV9 and TRBJ2-3): DSGVTQTPKHLITATGQRVTLRCSPRSGDLSVYWYQQSLDQGLQFLIQYYNGEERAKGNILERFSAQQFPDLHSELNLSSLELGDSALYFCASSAKPPGGAQADTQYFGPGTRLTVL.

This chain connects TRBV19 to TRBJ1-4; D gene uncertain. The V and J ends lost 3 bases and 4 bases respectively, with 15 bases between them. The CDR3 consists of 16 residues. CDR1 is LNHDA and CDR2 is SQIVND in the germline V gene (reference sequence). CDR3 residues: CASSISRQAFNEKLFF. DNA of the CDR3: TGTGCCAGTAGTATCAGTCGGCAGGCCTTTAATGAAAAACTGTTTTTT.

This chain uses TRBV5-1 with TRBJ1-1; weak D call: TRBD1 (6 bases). The V gene lost 4 bases and the J gene lost 0 bases, with 16 bases spanning the gap. This CDR3 region has 16 residues. Germline V gene data show CDR1 as SGHRS and CDR2 as YFSETQ. This CDR3 is CASSAGGRIVNTEAFF. CDR3 nucleotide sequence: TGCGCCAGCAGCGCTGGGGGGCGAATCGTGAACACTGAAGCTTTCTTT. The whole variable domain, filled in from reference TRBV5-1 and TRBJ1-1, reads KAGVTQTPRYLIKTRGQQVTLSCSPISGHRSVSWYQQTPGQGLQFLFEYFSETQRNKGNFPGRFSGRQFSNSRSEMNVSTLELGDSALYLCASSAGGRIVNTEAFFGQGTRLTVV.

V is TRBV2 and J is TRBJ2-1, with 13 bases lining up with TRBD2. J lost 5 bases, V lost 5 bases, and 9 bases had no gene match. The germline V gene encodes CDR1 SNHLY and CDR2 FYNNEI. The CDR3 is 17 amino acids. The CDR3: CASSLGLAGEWDNEQFF. CDR3 bases: TGTGCCAGCAGTCTCGGACTAGCGGGAGAATGGGACAATGAGCAGTTCTTC.

V gene TRBV5-1 combines with J gene TRBJ2-7, with TRBD1 matching over 9 bases. J lost 3 bases, V lost 7 bases, and 5 bases had no gene match. The CDR3 has 13 amino acids. Germline V gene sequence: CDR1 SGHRS, CDR2 YFSETQ. The CDR3 DNA reads TGCGCCAGCCGGGGACAGGGTTTCTACGAGCAGTACTTC. It yields the protein CASRGQGFYEQYF.

The rearrangement links TRBV5-1 to TRBJ2-1, with D possibly being TRBD2 (6 bases). CDR1 SGHRS and CDR2 YFSETQ come from the germline V gene. The CDR3 sequence is 15 residues long. Trimming removed 5 bases from V and 7 bases from J, with 19 bases in between. The CDR3: CASSSGLATRNEQFF. CDR3 in DNA: TGCGCCAGCAGTTCGGGACTGGCGACTCGGAATGAGCAGTTCTTC.

The chain combines TRBV2 with TRBJ2-3, with 10 bases matching TRBD1. The germline gives CDR1 SNHLY, CDR2 FYNNEI. V dropped 6 bases and J dropped 4; count of bases not matched to a gene: 10. This CDR3 is 16 amino acids long. Here the CDR3 reads CASSPRDRGGADTQYF. The CDR3 region has the DNA TGTGCCAGCAGCCCGCGGGACAGGGGTGGCGCAGATACGCAGTATTTT.

The CDR3 region is CASTSKSGTATYNEQFF. CDR3 sequence (DNA): TGTGCCAGCACCTCGAAATCCGGGACAGCCACCTACAATGAGCAGTTCTTC. The chain couples TRBV13 to TRBJ2-1, with 7 bases fitting TRBD1. The junction had 14 bases not matched to a gene; V was cut back by 7 bases and J by 2 bases. Germline CDR1 reads PRHDT; CDR2 reads FYEKMQ (reference sequence). This CDR3 has 17 amino acids.

This clonotype has ten or more counts. The chain couples TRBV29-1 to TRBJ2-3, with 8 bases aligning to TRBD1. This CDR3 is built from 14 residues. Germline assignment: CDR1 SQVTM and CDR2 ANQGSEA. The J segment lost 2 bases and the V segment lost 7 bases, leaving 8 bases of the junction unmatched. CDR3 loop: CSAFRTGNTDTQYF. DNA for the CDR3: TGCAGCGCTTTTCGGACAGGGAACACAGATACGCAGTATTTT.

J is TRBJ2-1 and V is TRBV4-2, with D possibly matching TRBD2 (5 bases). Germline CDR1 reads LGHNA; CDR2 reads YNFKEQ. Between the trimmed V and J ends, which lost 0 bases and 2 bases, there was a span of 14 bases. The CDR3 totals 17 residues. CDR3: CASSQDLAVGPYNEQFF. The CDR3 bases are TGTGCCAGCAGCCAAGATCTAGCTGTCGGGCCCTACAATGAGCAGTTCTTC.

This chain links TRBV15 with TRBJ2-5; D ambiguous. CDR1 is LNHNV and CDR2 is YYDKDF in the germline V gene (reference sequence). The CDR3 covers 12 residues. Trimming took 0 bases from V and 6 from J, leaving 5 bases between them. CDR3 nucleotide sequence: TGTGCCACCAGCAGAGATATGCAGACCCAGTACTTC. The encoded protein is CATSRDMQTQYF.

This clonotype was detected only a few times. V and J are TRBV11-2 and TRBJ2-7; perhaps TRBD2 as D (6 bases). The CDR3 length is 15 residues. Germline CDR1 is SGHAT and CDR2 is FQNNGV. V was trimmed by 2 bases and J by 5 bases, leaving 16 bases between them. The CDR3 sequence: CASSLRERGGDEQYF. CDR3 DNA: TGTGCCAGCAGCTTAAGGGAAAGAGGAGGGGACGAGCAGTACTTC.

The table lists this clonotype with a few counts. This chain links TRBV5-1 with TRBJ1-6; TRBD1 is a possible D gene (6 bases). This CDR3 has 14 residues. Germline V gene sequence: CDR1 SGHRS, CDR2 YFSETQ. V shed 4 bases and J shed 11 bases, with 16 bases lying between them. The DNA of the CDR3 is TGCGCCAGCAGCCCAGGTCAGGGGCGCGCACCCCTCCACTTT. Translated, it gives CASSPGQGRAPLHF.

The chain recombines TRBV5-1 with TRBJ1-4, with 7 nucleotides matching TRBD1. Trimming removed 4 bases from V and 2 bases from J; junction bases left unmatched: 5. In germline, CDR1 is SGHRS, CDR2 YFSETQ. The CDR3 totals 15 residues. The CDR3 DNA reads TGCGCCAGCAGCCGTGGACAGGCGACTAATGAAAAACTGTTTTTT. Translated, it gives CASSRGQATNEKLFF.

The chain's CDR3 is CASSYSISAEGFYEQYF. CDR3 coding DNA: TGTGCCAGCAGTTACTCGATTAGCGCAGAGGGGTTCTACGAGCAGTACTTC. The chain carries TRBV6-5 and TRBJ2-7; the D call may be TRBD1 or TRBD2 (5 bases each). V lost 0 bases, J lost 3 bases, and 18 bases lay in between. This CDR3 contains 17 residues. The germline V gene has CDR1 MNHEY and CDR2 SVGAGI.

The rearrangement uses TRBV29-1 and TRBJ1-2, with D uncertain. CDR3 length: 13 amino acids. CDR1 SQVTM and CDR2 ANQGSEA come from the germline V gene. The V and J ends lost 3 bases and 4 bases respectively, with 12 bases between them. CDR3 bases: TGCAGCGTTGACCTGGCAGGATTCTATGGCTACACCTTC. It yields the protein CSVDLAGFYGYTF.

V gene TRBV20-1 combines with J gene TRBJ2-5, with 9 bases aligning to TRBD1. This CDR3 has 14 amino acids. Germline assignment: CDR1 DFQATT and CDR2 SNEGSKA (reference sequence). J gave up 5 bases and V 6 bases, and 10 bases lay outside the gene matches. This chain's CDR3 is CSAPDRGGQETQYF. The CDR3, as DNA: TGCAGTGCCCCGGACAGGGGAGGTCAGGAGACCCAGTACTTC.

V and J are TRBV5-1 and TRBJ2-5, with 8 nucleotides matching TRBD2. J lost 1 base, V lost 2 bases, and 7 bases had no gene match. Germline V lookup: CDR1 SGHRS, CDR2 YFSETQ. CDR3 length: 16 residues. DNA for the CDR3: TGCGCCAGCAGCTTACTAGCGGAAGCATTCCAAGAGACCCAGTACTTC. Its translation is CASSLLAEAFQETQYF.

The CDR3 loop reads CASSPGQIYSPLHF. The CDR3 bases are TGTGCCAGCAGCCCCGGACAGATCTACTCACCCCTCCACTTT. This rearrangement joins TRBV28 to TRBJ1-6, with TRBD1 as a possible D gene (6 bases). Trimming took off 6 bases at V and 10 bases at J, with 16 bases between the two ends. The V gene's germline CDR1 is MDHEN and CDR2 SYDVKM. The CDR3 loop spans 14 amino acids.

This clonotype turned up a few times. This chain uses TRBV5-1 with TRBJ2-7; 7 bases line up with TRBD2. Trimming at V came to 2 bases and at J to 3 bases, leaving 8 bases not matched to a gene. The CDR3 length is 15 residues. CDR1 is SGHRS, CDR2 YFSETQ, per germline. The CDR3 reads CASSFGAGSIYEQYF. CDR3 in DNA: TGCGCCAGCAGCTTTGGAGCGGGATCTATCTACGAGCAGTACTTC.

The rearrangement uses TRBV19 and TRBJ2-5; 10 bases match TRBD2. In germline, CDR1 is LNHDA, CDR2 SQIVND (reference sequence). This CDR3 is built from 15 residues. Trimming cost V 6 bases and J 6 bases; bases outside gene matches: 10. The CDR3 region has the DNA TGTGCCAGTAGCGACGGGTCTAGCGGGAGTAAGACCCAGTACTTC. As protein: CASSDGSSGSKTQYF.

This clonotype came up a few times. The chain joins TRBV11-1 to TRBJ1-3, with TRBD1 matching over 8 bases. With 3 bases clipped from V and 2 bases from J, the junction kept 3 bases outside the gene matches. The CDR3 spans 15 residues. Germline V gene lookup returns CDR1 SGHAT and CDR2 FQDESV (reference sequence). Here the CDR3 reads CASSLRTGTGNTIYF. CDR3 in DNA: TGTGCCAGCAGCTTGAGGACAGGGACTGGAAACACCATATATTTT.